This TCR beta chain was sequenced in a study of identical twins. The CDR3 length is 16 residues. The V gene's germline CDR1 is LGHDT and CDR2 YNNKEL (reference sequence). With V trimmed by 1 base and J by 7 bases, 10 bases remained unmatched. This clonotype was counted a few times. Template switching added a universal primer site; cDNA carried unique molecular identifiers. Each CDR3 protein is one row after TCRdb ran MiXCR on the 5' RACE reads. The table includes fewer than 550,000 distinct CDR3 sequences, approximately 16% detected once. These data are also associated with another study on yellow fever vaccine responses in identical twins.

This chain connects TRBV3-1 to TRBJ1-2, with 9 bases matching TRBD1. The sample consisted of CD4+ T cells sorted from blood. The sequence was obtained from a woman between 18 and 29 years old in good health. The DNA of the CDR3 is TGTGCCAGCAGCCAAGGTCCCCCGACAGGGGGAGGTGGCTACACCTTC. It encodes CASSQGPPTGGGGYTF.